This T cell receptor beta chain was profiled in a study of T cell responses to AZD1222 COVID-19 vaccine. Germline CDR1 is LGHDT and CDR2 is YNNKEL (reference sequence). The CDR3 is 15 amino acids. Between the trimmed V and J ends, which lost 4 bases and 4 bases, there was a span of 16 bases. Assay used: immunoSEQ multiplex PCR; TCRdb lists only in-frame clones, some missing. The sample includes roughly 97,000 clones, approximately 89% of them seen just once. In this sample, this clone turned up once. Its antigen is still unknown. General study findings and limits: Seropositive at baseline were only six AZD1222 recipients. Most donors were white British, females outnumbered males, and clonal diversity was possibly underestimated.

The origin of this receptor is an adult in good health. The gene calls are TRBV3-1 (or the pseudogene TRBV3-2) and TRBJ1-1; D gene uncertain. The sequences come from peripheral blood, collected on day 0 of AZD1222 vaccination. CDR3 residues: CASSPQTDWGTEAFF. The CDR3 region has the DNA TGTGCCAGCAGCCCCCAGACCGATTGGGGCACTGAAGCTTTCTTT.